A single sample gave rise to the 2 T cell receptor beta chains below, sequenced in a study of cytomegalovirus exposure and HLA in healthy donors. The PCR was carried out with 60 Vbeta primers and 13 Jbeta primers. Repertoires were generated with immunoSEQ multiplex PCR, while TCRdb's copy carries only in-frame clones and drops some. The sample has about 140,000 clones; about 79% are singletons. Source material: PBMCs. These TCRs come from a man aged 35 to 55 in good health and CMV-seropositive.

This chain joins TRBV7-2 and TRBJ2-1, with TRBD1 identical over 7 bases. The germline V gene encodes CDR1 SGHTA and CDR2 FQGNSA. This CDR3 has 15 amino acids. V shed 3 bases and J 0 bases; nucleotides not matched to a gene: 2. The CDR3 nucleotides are TGTGCCAGCAGCTTTGACAGGGCCTCCTACAATGAGCAGTTCTTC. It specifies CASSFDRASYNEQFF.

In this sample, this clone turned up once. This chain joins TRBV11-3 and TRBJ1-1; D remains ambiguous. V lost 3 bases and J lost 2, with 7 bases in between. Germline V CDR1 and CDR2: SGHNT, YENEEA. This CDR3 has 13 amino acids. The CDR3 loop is CASSFESNTEAFF. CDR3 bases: TGTGCCAGCAGCTTTGAGAGTAACACTGAAGCTTTCTTT.